This T cell receptor beta chain is drawn from a study of blood T cell repertoires in COVID-19. Overall study context: The study drew acute and convalescent COVID-19 samples from the United States, Italy and Spain.

This table comes from immunoSEQ multiplex PCR, and its TCRdb copy is limited to in-frame clones, with some not included. The sample comprises roughly 340,000 clones, over 75% of which are singletons, and over 0.95% rests with the top ten. Participants were aged about 18 to 100 years from 20 to 30 US areas. Recovered Cohort 3 donors showed two negative PCRs, clearance, or symptom resolution. The CDR3 runs to 15 residues. V lost 3 bases and J 5 bases, leaving 15 bases between the germline ends. Germline-derived CDR1 and CDR2 are KGHSH and LQKENI. Source material: PBMCs or T cells enriched from blood (not recorded which). The chain couples TRBV18 to TRBJ2-3, with D possibly being TRBD2 (7 bases). The receptor comes from a young man who had recovered from COVID-19. CDR3 region: CASSPGGGRIDTQYF. The CDR3, as DNA: TGTGCCAGCTCACCGGGCGGGGGCCGTATAGATACGCAGTATTTT.